This is a list of T cell receptor beta chains from one sample in a study of T cell changes during pregnancy in multiple sclerosis. This table comes from immunoSEQ multiplex PCR, and its TCRdb copy is limited to in-frame clones, with some not included. The sample yields under 70,000 clones, over 80% seen once. Sequenced material: peripheral blood, taken in the third trimester of pregnancy. These TCRs come from a female donor in good health, enrolled as a control in a pregnancy study. Each CDR3 is given with its conserved first and last residue. Each record gives: CDR3 protein, clone size, V gene, D gene. The D gene is left open where the match is weak. Size values are once, few and many counts, or a class for expanded clones, and some rows have none.

CDR3aa: CASSEAVYSYNEQFF; abundance: NA; v_gene: TRBV6-1; d_gene: NA
CDR3aa: CASSEWPGNTIYF; abundance: NA; v_gene: TRBV6-1; d_gene: NA
CDR3aa: CASSLGTTGGAYEQYF; abundance: once; v_gene: TRBV5-4; d_gene: NA
CDR3aa: CASSFIAFGTAGELFF; abundance: NA; v_gene: TRBV27; d_gene: NA
CDR3aa: CASSEDRDGTQYF; abundance: NA; v_gene: TRBV2; d_gene: NA
CDR3aa: CASSLIQRGGWDTQYF; abundance: NA; v_gene: TRBV7-9; d_gene: TRBD2
CDR3aa: CASSLDSGSTDTQYF; abundance: NA; v_gene: TRBV11-1; d_gene: NA
CDR3aa: CSPRTGGNQPQHF; abundance: NA; v_gene: TRBV29-1; d_gene: TRBD1
CDR3aa: CASSIGGKGTKETQYF; abundance: NA; v_gene: TRBV19; d_gene: NA
CDR3aa: CASTTGSTDTQYF; abundance: NA; v_gene: TRBV5-6; d_gene: NA
CDR3aa: CASSLPGTGANVLTF; abundance: once; v_gene: TRBV5-4; d_gene: NA
CDR3aa: CASSTRQGSNEQYF; abundance: NA; v_gene: TRBV27; d_gene: TRBD1
CDR3aa: CASSGWGGSVETQYF; abundance: NA; v_gene: TRBV4-3; d_gene: TRBD2
CDR3aa: CASSQVSGGSGNTIYF; abundance: NA; v_gene: TRBV4-3; d_gene: TRBD1
CDR3aa: CASSRDRGNYGYTF; abundance: NA; v_gene: TRBV5-6; d_gene: TRBD1
CDR3aa: CASSPRDRGYGYTF; abundance: NA; v_gene: TRBV6-6; d_gene: TRBD1
CDR3aa: CASSAAGTGQETQYF; abundance: NA; v_gene: TRBV18; d_gene: TRBD1
CDR3aa: CASSPPKRQGVNEQFF; abundance: once; v_gene: TRBV18; d_gene: TRBD1
CDR3aa: CASKTGTVGNEQYF; abundance: NA; v_gene: TRBV28; d_gene: NA
CDR3aa: CASSSYYNEQFF; abundance: NA; v_gene: TRBV5-4; d_gene: NA
CDR3aa: CASSFSGTRGETQYF; abundance: NA; v_gene: TRBV7-2; d_gene: TRBD2
CDR3aa: CASSLLASRGETQYF; abundance: NA; v_gene: TRBV5-5; d_gene: TRBD2
CDR3aa: CASPGSGTGELFF; abundance: NA; v_gene: TRBV6-6; d_gene: NA
CDR3aa: CASSFDGGFIRAFF; abundance: NA; v_gene: TRBV7-2; d_gene: NA
CDR3aa: CASSLQGSNYGYTF; abundance: NA; v_gene: TRBV7-2; d_gene: NA
CDR3aa: CASSIPLGAGGSPLSYEQYF; abundance: NA; v_gene: TRBV4-2; d_gene: TRBD2
CDR3aa: CASSLRRVPDGYTF; abundance: NA; v_gene: TRBV7-8; d_gene: NA
CDR3aa: CASSQILGTSIYEQYF; abundance: NA; v_gene: TRBV11-2; d_gene: TRBD2
CDR3aa: CASFLSGANVLTF; abundance: once; v_gene: TRBV6-5; d_gene: NA
CDR3aa: CASSFPGLVTDTQYF; abundance: NA; v_gene: TRBV28; d_gene: NA
CDR3aa: CASSAGGGAQPQHF; abundance: NA; v_gene: TRBV5-4; d_gene: NA
CDR3aa: CASSARAGGGEKLFF; abundance: NA; v_gene: TRBV9; d_gene: NA
CDR3aa: CASSQDWGRLAGDNEQFF; abundance: once; v_gene: TRBV4-3; d_gene: TRBD2